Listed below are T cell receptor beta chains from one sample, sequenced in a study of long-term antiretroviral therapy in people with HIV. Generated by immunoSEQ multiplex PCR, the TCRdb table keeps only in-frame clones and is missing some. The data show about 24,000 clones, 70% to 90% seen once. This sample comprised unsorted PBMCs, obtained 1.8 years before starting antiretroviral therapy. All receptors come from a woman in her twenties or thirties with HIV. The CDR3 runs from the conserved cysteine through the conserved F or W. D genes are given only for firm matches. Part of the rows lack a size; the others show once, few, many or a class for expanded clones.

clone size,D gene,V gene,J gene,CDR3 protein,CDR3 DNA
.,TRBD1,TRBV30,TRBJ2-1,CAWSRDSKNEQFF,TGTGCCTGGAGCCGGGACAGCAAAAATGAGCAGTTCTTC
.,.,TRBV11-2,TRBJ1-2,CASSPGGVYGYTF,TGTGCCAGCAGCCCGGGGGGGGTATATGGCTACACCTTC
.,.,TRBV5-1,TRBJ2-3,CASSTAVDTQYF,TGCGCCAGCAGCACGGCGGTGGATACGCAGTATTTT
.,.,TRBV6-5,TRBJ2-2,CASSSSRGGAGELFF,TGTGCCAGCAGCTCCTCTCGTGGGGGGGCTGGGGAGCTGTTTTTT
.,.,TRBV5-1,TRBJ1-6,CASSLSDRQNNSPLHF,TGCGCCAGCAGCTTGTCGGATCGGCAGAATAATTCACCCCTCCACTTT
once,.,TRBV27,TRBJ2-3,CASSFNRARTDTQYF,TGTGCCAGCAGTTTTAACCGGGCCCGCACAGATACGCAGTATTTT
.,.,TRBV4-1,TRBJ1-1,CASSQDNAIEAFF,TGCGCCAGCAGCCAAGATAACGCAATTGAAGCTTTCTTT
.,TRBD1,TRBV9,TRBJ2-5,CASSARETGESRETQYF,TGTGCCAGCAGCGCGAGGGAAACAGGGGAGTCCAGAGAGACCCAGTACTTC
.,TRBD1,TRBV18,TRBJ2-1,CASSPPSRGLSSYNEQFF,TGTGCCAGCTCACCACCTTCCAGGGGGCTAAGCTCCTACAATGAGCAGTTCTTC
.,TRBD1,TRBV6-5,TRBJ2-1,CASSVRDSDYNEQFF,TGTGCCAGCAGTGTCCGGGACAGTGATTACAATGAGCAGTTCTTC
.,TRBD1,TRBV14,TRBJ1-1,CASSQRAGGLNTEAFF,TGTGCCAGCAGCCAAAGGGCAGGGGGTTTGAACACTGAAGCTTTCTTT
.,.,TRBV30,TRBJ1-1,CAWSAPGLGEAFF,TGTGCCTGGAGTGCCCCGGGTCTTGGGGAAGCTTTCTTT